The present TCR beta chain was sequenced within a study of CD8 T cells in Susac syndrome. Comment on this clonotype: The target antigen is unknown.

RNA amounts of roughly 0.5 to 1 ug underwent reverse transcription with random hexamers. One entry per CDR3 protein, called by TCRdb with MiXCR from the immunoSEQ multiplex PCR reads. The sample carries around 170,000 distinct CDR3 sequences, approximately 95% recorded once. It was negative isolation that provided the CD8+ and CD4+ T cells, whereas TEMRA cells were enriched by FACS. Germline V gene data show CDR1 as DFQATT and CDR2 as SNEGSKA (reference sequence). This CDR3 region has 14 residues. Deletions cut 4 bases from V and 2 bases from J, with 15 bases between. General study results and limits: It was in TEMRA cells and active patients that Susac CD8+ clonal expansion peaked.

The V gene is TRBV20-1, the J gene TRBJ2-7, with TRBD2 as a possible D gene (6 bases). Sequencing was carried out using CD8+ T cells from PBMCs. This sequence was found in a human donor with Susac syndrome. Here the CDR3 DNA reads TGCAGTGCTAACCCCCGGACTATCCCCTACGAGCAGTACTTC. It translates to CSANPRTIPYEQYF.